This is a list of T cell receptor beta chains from one sample in a study of cytomegalovirus exposure and HLA in healthy donors. This table comes from immunoSEQ multiplex PCR, and its TCRdb copy is limited to in-frame clones, with some not included. The sample lists about 130,000 clones, 75% to 90% occurring once. Sequenced sample: PBMCs. The source is a male donor in good health and CMV-seronegative. Each CDR3 is given with its conserved first and last residue. The D gene is left open where the match is weak. Not all rows give a size; the values are once, few, many and, for expanded clones, a class.

CDR3 length	clone size	D gene	J gene	V gene	CDR3 DNA	CDR3 protein
15	.	.	TRBJ2-5	TRBV5-1	TGCGCCAGCAGCCCCGAGAGGGGGGGAGAAGAGACCCAGTACTTC	CASSPERGGEETQYF
16	.	TRBD1	TRBJ2-2	TRBV30	TGTGCCTGGAGCGTTATAGGGGGCATCAACACCGGGGAGCTGTTTTTT	CAWSVIGGINTGELFF
15	.	.	TRBJ2-3	TRBV19	TGTGCCAGTAGCCCCAGAGGTTTTAGTACAGATACGCAGTATTTT	CASSPRGFSTDTQYF
14	.	.	TRBJ1-2	TRBV12-5	TGTGCTAGTGGTTCCTCCGGAAGGGGTTATGGCTACACCTTC	CASGSSGRGYGYTF
13	.	.	TRBJ1-1	TRBV6-5	TGTGCCAGCAGTTTACGGGGGAACACTGAAGCTTTCTTT	CASSLRGNTEAFF
17	.	TRBD2	TRBJ2-1	TRBV30	TGTGCCTGGACCCACACGCGGGGGACTAGCGCGGTGAATGAGCAGTTCTTC	CAWTHTRGTSAVNEQFF
15	.	TRBD1	TRBJ1-4	TRBV10-3	TGTGCCATCAGTGAAGACAGGGGTCCGCGCGAAAAACTGTTTTTT	CAISEDRGPREKLFF
13	few	.	TRBJ1-1	TRBV29-1	TGCAGCGTTGAACAGGACAGCCCAACCGAAGCTTTCTTT	CSVEQDSPTEAFF
19	.	TRBD2	TRBJ2-7	TRBV7-2	TGTGCCAGCAGCTTAGATGTTGGGGGACTAGGGTCGAGCTCCTACGAGCAGTACTTC	CASSLDVGGLGSSSYEQYF
12	.	.	TRBJ2-3	TRBV28	TGTGCCAGCAGTTCCCCGGGGGATACGCAGTATTTT	CASSSPGDTQYF
17	.	TRBD1	TRBJ2-5	TRBV5-1	TGCGCCAGCAGCTTTGGAGGGACAGGGCTATACCAAGAGACCCAGTACTTC	CASSFGGTGLYQETQYF
16	.	.	TRBJ1-2	TRBV27	TGTGCCAGCACCCCGAGAATTGGGAGGGAACGGAATGGCTACACCTTC	CASTPRIGRERNGYTF
16	.	TRBD1	TRBJ1-1	TRBV5-1	TGCGCCAGCAGCTTTTACAGGGGGGAAGTGAACACTGAAGCTTTCTTT	CASSFYRGEVNTEAFF
14	.	TRBD1	TRBJ2-7	TRBV30	TGTGCCTGGAGTGTAAGCGACAGGGTTGGGGAGCAGTACTTC	CAWSVSDRVGEQYF
15	.	TRBD2	TRBJ2-3	TRBV7-9	TGTGCAAGCAGGGGGACTAGCGGGGGTACAGATACGCAGTATTTT	CASRGTSGGTDTQYF
15	.	.	TRBJ2-7	TRBV5-4	TGTGCCAGCAGCTTGGCCGGAGTAGGGGGCTACGAGCAGTACTTC	CASSLAGVGGYEQYF
15	.	TRBD1	TRBJ1-4	TRBV11-2	TGTGCCAGCAGCTACACGGGACAGTGGAATGAAAAACTGTTTTTT	CASSYTGQWNEKLFF
14	once	TRBD1	TRBJ2-1	TRBV12-5	TGTGCTAGTGGTCGGGGACAGTATTACAATGAGCAGTTCTTC	CASGRGQYYNEQFF
16	.	.	TRBJ1-6	TRBV28	TGTGCCAGCAGTTTACGGGACCGGGGGGATAATTCACCCCTCCACTTT	CASSLRDRGDNSPLHF
15	few	.	TRBJ1-1	TRBV4-3	TGCGCCAGCAGCCAAGAAGGGAGGATGAACACTGAAGCTTTCTTT	CASSQEGRMNTEAFF
14	.	TRBD1	TRBJ2-7	TRBV7-9	TGTTCCAGCAGCTTCCCGGGACAGGACCACGAGCAGTACTTC	CSSSFPGQDHEQYF
13	.	.	TRBJ1-1	TRBV12-5	TGTGCTAGTTTCAAGGGGATGAACACTGAAGCTTTCTTT	CASFKGMNTEAFF
16	.	TRBD1	TRBJ2-7	TRBV6-1	TGTGCCAGTAGGGAAAGGACAGGGAAGCGCTTCTACGAGCAGTACTTC	CASRERTGKRFYEQYF
17	.	TRBD1	TRBJ2-7	TRBV2	TGTGCCAGCAGTGAAAGGGCTAGGGGACAGCGGTCCTACGAGCAGTACTTC	CASSERARGQRSYEQYF
15	.	TRBD2	TRBJ2-1	TRBV10-1	TGCGCCAGCAGTAGTAGCGGGAGCTCCTACAATGAGCAGTTCTTC	CASSSSGSSYNEQFF
18	.	TRBD1	TRBJ2-5	TRBV7-9	TGTGCCAGCAGCCTGCGCAGACAGGGTGTTAGGTTAGGAGAGACCCAGTACTTC	CASSLRRQGVRLGETQYF
16	.	.	TRBJ2-7	TRBV11-3	TGTGCCAGCAGCCCAAACGCGGACAGTCGCTTCCACGAGCAGTACTTC	CASSPNADSRFHEQYF
15	.	.	TRBJ2-5	TRBV10-3	TGTGCCATCAAACCCGGGGGGCTGAATAAAGAGACCCAGTACTTC	CAIKPGGLNKETQYF
15	.	.	TRBJ2-6	TRBV11-3	TGTGCCAGCAGCTTAATCCCCCCTGGGGCCAACGGCCTGACTTTC	CASSLIPPGANGLTF
15	few	TRBD2	TRBJ2-7	TRBV4-2	TGTGCCAGCAGCCAAGGCTCTAGCGGGGACTACGAGCAGTACTTC	CASSQGSSGDYEQYF
16	.	.	TRBJ2-6	TRBV15	TGTGCCACCAGCAGAGAGGAGGGGTCTGGGGCCAACGTCCTGACTTTC	CATSREEGSGANVLTF
14	.	TRBD1	TRBJ1-5	TRBV7-6	TGTGCCAGCAGCACGGGGACAGGGAATCAGCCCCAGCATTTT	CASSTGTGNQPQHF
12	.	.	TRBJ1-2	TRBV27	TGTGCCAGCAGTTTAAGTGGGAGGGGCTACACCTTC	CASSLSGRGYTF
11	.	.	TRBJ2-2	TRBV5-1	TGCGCCAGCAGCTGGGACACGGAGCTGTTTTTT	CASSWDTELFF
13	.	.	TRBJ1-2	TRBV11-2	TGTGCCAGCAGCTTAGTACGGGGAGGAGGCTACACCTTC	CASSLVRGGGYTF
11	.	.	TRBJ1-2	TRBV4-2	TGTGCCAGCAGCCAAGATAGTGGCTACACCTTC	CASSQDSGYTF
14	.	.	TRBJ1-2	TRBV9	TGTGCCAGCAGCACCGGAGGGTTAACCAACGGCTACACCTTC	CASSTGGLTNGYTF
15	.	.	TRBJ1-3	TRBV7-9	TGTGCCAGCAGCTTAGCGTTCAGCTCTGGAAACACCATATATTTT	CASSLAFSSGNTIYF
14	few	TRBD1	TRBJ1-3	TRBV4-3	TGCGCCAGCAGCCAGACAGGGTCTGGAAACACCATATATTTT	CASSQTGSGNTIYF
14	.	.	TRBJ2-2	TRBV7-2	TGTGCCAGCAGCTTCGGACTGAGCACCGGGGAGCTGTTTTTT	CASSFGLSTGELFF
12	.	TRBD1	TRBJ2-7	TRBV11-2	TGTGCCAGCAGCAGAGGGGGCGCCGAGCAGTACTTC	CASSRGGAEQYF
14	.	.	TRBJ2-1	TRBV19	TGTGCCAGTAGGGTCCAGGGAGGATGGGGTGAGCAGTTCTTC	CASRVQGGWGEQFF
12	.	.	TRBJ1-1	TRBV10-3	TGTGCCATCAGTGGACAGGAAATCGGGCCTTTCTTT	CAISGQEIGPFF
16	.	TRBD1	TRBJ1-1	TRBV4-1	TGCGCCAGCAGCCAAGAGTCCCAGACAGGGGGTACTGAAGCTTTCTTT	CASSQESQTGGTEAFF
12	.	.	TRBJ2-1	TRBV27	TGTGCCAGCAGTTTAGGAGGGGATGAGCAGTTCTTC	CASSLGGDEQFF
17	.	TRBD1	TRBJ1-2	TRBV27	TGTGCCAGTAGCCGGACAGGGGGTAGACAAGCTAACTATGGCTACACCTTC	CASSRTGGRQANYGYTF
15	.	TRBD2	TRBJ2-7	TRBV19	TGTGCCAGTAGTCCCGGACTAGCGGGTACCTACGAGCAGTACTTC	CASSPGLAGTYEQYF
14	.	TRBD1	TRBJ1-1	TRBV7-6	TGTGCCAGCAGCTTTCCAGGGGGCGAGACTGAAGCTTTCTTT	CASSFPGGETEAFF
15	.	.	TRBJ2-5	TRBV7-6	TGTGCCAGCAGCCCGGGGGTCGGGCAAAGGGAGACCCAGTACTTC	CASSPGVGQRETQYF
15	.	TRBD1	TRBJ1-1	TRBV6-4	TGTGCCAGCAGGGGGGACAGAGGGGGAAGGACTGAAGCTTTCTTT	CASRGDRGGRTEAFF
14	.	TRBD2	TRBJ2-3	TRBV29-1	TGCAGCGTTGGCCGAGCGGGAGTAGGAGATACGCAGTATTTT	CSVGRAGVGDTQYF